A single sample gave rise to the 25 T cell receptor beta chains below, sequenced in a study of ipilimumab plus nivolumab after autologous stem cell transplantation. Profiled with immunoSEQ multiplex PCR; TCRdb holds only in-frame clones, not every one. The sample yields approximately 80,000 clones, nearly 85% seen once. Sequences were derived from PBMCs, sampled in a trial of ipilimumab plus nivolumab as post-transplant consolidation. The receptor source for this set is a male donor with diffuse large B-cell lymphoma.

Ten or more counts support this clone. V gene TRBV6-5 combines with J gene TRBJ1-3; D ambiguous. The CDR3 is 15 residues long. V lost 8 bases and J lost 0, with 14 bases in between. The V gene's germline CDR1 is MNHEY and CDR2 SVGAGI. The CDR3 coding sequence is TGTGCCAGCTCACGGAGTGGGAGCTCTGGAAACACCATATATTTT. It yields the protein CASSRSGSSGNTIYF.

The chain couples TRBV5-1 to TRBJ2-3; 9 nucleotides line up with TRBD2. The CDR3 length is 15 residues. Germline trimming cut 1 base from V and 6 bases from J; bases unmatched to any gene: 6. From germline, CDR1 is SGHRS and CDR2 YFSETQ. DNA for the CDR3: TGCGCCAGCAGCTTGCCCAGCGGGGGGCAGGATACGCAGTATTTT. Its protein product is CASSLPSGGQDTQYF.

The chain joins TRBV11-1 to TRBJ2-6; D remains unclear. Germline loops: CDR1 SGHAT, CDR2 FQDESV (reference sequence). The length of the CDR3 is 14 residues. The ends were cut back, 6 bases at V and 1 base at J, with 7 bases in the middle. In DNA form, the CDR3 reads TGTGCCAGCAGTACAAGGTCTGGGGCCAACGTCCTGACTTTC. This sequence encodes CASSTRSGANVLTF. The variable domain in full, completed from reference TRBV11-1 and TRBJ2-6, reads EAEVAQSPRYKITEKSQAVAFWCDPISGHATLYWYRQILGQGPELLVQFQDESVVDDSQLPKDRFSAERLKGVDSTLKIQPAELGDSAMYLCASSTRSGANVLTFGAGSRLTVL.

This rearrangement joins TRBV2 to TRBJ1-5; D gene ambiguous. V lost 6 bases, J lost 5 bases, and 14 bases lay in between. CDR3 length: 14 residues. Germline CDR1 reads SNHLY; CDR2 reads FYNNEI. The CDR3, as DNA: TGTGCCAGCAGGGGGTATTGGGCGGATCAGCCCCAGCATTTT. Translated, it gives CASRGYWADQPQHF.

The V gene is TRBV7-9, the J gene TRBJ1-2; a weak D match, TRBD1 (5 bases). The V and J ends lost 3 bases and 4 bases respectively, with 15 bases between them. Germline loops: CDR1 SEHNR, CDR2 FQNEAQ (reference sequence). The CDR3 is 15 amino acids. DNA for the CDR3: TGTGCCAGCAGCTTGGAACAGGTGCGGGCCTATGGCTACACCTTC. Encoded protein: CASSLEQVRAYGYTF.

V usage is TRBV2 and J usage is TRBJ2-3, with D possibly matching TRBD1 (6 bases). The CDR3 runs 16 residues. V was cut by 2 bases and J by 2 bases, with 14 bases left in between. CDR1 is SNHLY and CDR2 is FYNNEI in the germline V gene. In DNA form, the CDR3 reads TGTGCCAGCAGTGAAAGGTGGGGGCGAAACACAGATACGCAGTATTTT. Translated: CASSERWGRNTDTQYF.

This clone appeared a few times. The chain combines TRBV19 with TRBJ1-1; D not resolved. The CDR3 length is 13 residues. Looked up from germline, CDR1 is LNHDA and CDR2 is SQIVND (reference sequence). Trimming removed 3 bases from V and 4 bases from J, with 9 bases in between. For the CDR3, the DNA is TGTGCCAGTAGTATTGTTTCGTCCACTGAAGCTTTCTTT. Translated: CASSIVSSTEAFF. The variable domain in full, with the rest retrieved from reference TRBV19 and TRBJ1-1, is DGGITQSPKYLFRKEGQNVTLSCEQNLNHDAMYWYRQDPGQGLRLIYYSQIVNDFQKGDIAEGYSVSREKKESFPLTVTSAQKNPTAFYLCASSIVSSTEAFFGQGTRLTVV.

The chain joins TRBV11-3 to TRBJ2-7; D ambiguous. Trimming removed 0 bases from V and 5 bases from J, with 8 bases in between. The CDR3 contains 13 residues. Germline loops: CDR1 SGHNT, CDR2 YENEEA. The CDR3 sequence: CASSLERLDEQYF. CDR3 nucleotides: TGTGCCAGCAGCTTAGAGAGATTGGACGAGCAGTACTTC.

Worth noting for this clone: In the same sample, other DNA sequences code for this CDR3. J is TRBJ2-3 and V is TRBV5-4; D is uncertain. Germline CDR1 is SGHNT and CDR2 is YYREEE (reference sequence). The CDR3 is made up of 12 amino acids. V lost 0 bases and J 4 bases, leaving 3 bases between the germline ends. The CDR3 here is CASSLGADTQYF. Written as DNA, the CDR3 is TGTGCCAGCAGCTTGGGTGCAGATACGCAGTATTTT.

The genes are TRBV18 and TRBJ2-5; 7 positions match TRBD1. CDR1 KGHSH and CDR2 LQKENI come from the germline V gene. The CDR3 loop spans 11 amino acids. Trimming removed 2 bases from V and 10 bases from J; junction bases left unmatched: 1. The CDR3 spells CASSPTGDQYF. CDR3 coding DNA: TGTGCCAGCTCACCAACAGGGGACCAGTACTTC.

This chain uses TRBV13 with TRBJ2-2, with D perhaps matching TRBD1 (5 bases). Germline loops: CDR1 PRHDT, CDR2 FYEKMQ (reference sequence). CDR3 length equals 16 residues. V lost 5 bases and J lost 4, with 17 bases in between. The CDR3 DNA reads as TGTGCCAGCAGCCCCCCCCGCAGGGTCGGCACCGGGGAGCTGTTTTTT. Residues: CASSPPRRVGTGELFF. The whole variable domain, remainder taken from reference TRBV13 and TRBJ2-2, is AAGVIQSPRHLIKEKRETATLKCYPIPRHDTVYWYQQGPGQDPQFLISFYEKMQSDKGSIPDRFSAQQFSDYHSELNMSSLELGDSALYFCASSPPRRVGTGELFFGEGSRLTVL.

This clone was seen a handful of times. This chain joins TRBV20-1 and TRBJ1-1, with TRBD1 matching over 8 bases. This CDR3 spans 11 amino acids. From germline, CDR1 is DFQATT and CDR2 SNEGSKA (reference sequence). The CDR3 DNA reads TGCAGCGCACAGGGGGACACTGAAGCTTTCTTT. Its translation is CSAQGDTEAFF.

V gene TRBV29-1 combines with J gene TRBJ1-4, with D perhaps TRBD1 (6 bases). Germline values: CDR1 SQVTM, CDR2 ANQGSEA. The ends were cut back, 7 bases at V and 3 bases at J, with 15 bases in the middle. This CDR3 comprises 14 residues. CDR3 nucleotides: TGCAGCGCCCGGGGGGGGGCATCTAATGAAAAACTGTTTTTT. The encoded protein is CSARGGASNEKLFF.

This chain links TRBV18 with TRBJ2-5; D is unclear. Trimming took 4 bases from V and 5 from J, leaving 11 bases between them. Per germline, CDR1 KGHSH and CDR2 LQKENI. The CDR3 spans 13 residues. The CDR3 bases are TGTGCCAGCTCACGAAAGATGGAGGAGACCCAGTACTTC. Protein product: CASSRKMEETQYF.

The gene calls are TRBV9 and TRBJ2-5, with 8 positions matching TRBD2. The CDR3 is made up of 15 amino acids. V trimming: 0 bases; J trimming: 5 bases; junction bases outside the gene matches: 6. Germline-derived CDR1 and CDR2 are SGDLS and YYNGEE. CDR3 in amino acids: CASSVGGGIYETQYF. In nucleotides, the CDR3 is TGTGCCAGCAGCGTAGGCGGGGGGATTTATGAGACCCAGTACTTC.

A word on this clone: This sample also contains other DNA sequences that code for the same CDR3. In DNA form, the CDR3 reads TGCGCCAGCAGCCAGAGAGAGACCCAGTACTTC. The encoded protein is CASSQRETQYF. This chain connects TRBV5-1 to TRBJ2-5; D is ambiguous. V was pared by 4 bases and J by 4 bases, with 5 bases between. Germline CDR1 SGHRS, CDR2 YFSETQ. The CDR3 consists of 11 residues. Full variable domain (rest looked up from reference TRBV5-1 and TRBJ2-5): KAGVTQTPRYLIKTRGQQVTLSCSPISGHRSVSWYQQTPGQGLQFLFEYFSETQRNKGNFPGRFSGRQFSNSRSEMNVSTLELGDSALYLCASSQRETQYFGPGTRLLVL.

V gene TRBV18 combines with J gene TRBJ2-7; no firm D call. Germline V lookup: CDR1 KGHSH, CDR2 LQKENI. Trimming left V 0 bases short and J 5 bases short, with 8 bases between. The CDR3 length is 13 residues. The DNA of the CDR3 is TGTGCCAGCTCACCACCTGACGGCCACGAGCAGTACTTC. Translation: CASSPPDGHEQYF.

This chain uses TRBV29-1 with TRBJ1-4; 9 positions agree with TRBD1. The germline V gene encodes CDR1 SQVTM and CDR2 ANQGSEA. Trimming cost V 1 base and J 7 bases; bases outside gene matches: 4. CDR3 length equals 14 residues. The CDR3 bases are TGCAGCGTTGAAGTTGACAGGGGGGGTGAAAAACTGTTTTTT. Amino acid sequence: CSVEVDRGGEKLFF.

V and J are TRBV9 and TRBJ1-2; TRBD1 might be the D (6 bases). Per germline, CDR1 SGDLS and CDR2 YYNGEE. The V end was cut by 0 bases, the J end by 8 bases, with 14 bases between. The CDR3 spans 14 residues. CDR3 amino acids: CASSVDSRGRGYTF. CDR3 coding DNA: TGTGCCAGCAGCGTAGATTCCAGGGGCAGAGGCTACACCTTC. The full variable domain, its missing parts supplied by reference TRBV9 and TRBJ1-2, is DSGVTQTPKHLITATGQRVTLRCSPRSGDLSVYWYQQSLDQGLQFLIQYYNGEERAKGNILERFSAQQFPDLHSELNLSSLELGDSALYFCASSVDSRGRGYTFGSGTRLTVV.

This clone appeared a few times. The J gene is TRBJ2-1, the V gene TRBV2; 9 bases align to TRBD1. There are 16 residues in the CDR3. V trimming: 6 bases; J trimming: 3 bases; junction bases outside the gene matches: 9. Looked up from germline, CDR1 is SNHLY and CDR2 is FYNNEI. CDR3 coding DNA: TGTGCCAGCAGGGGGGTTCAGGGACAGGGCTACAATGAGCAGTTCTTC. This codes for CASRGVQGQGYNEQFF.

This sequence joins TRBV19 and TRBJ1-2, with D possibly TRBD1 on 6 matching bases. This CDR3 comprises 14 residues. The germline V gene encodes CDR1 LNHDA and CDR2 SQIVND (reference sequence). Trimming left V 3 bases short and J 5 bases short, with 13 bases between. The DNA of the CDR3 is TGTGCCAGTAGTATTCGGGGGGCGGATTATGGCTACACCTTC. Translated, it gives CASSIRGADYGYTF.

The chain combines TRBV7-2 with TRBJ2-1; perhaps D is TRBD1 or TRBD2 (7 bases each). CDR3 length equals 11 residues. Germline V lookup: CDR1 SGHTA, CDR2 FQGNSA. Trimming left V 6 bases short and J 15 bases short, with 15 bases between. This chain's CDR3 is CASRYTGEGFF. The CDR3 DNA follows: TGTGCCAGCAGGTATACAGGGGAGGGGTTCTTC.

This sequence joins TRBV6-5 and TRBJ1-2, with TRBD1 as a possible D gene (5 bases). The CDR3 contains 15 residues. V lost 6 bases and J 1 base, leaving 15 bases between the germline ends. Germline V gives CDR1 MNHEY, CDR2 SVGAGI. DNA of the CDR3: TGTGCCAGCAGACGGAGGGGAGAGGTTAACTATGGCTACACCTTC. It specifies CASRRRGEVNYGYTF.

In DNA form, the CDR3 reads TGTGCCAGCAGTAGGGGACAGGGGGCAATAGGCTACACCTTC. It is translated as CASSRGQGAIGYTF. This rearrangement joins TRBV2 to TRBJ1-2; 12 bases map to TRBD1. Germline CDR1 and CDR2: SNHLY and FYNNEI. V lost 5 bases to trimming and J lost 8 bases; unmatched junction nucleotides: 6. This CDR3 contains 14 residues.

CDR3 region: CASSPRGTSHNEQFF. In DNA form, the CDR3 reads TGTGCCAGCTCACCACGTGGGACTTCTCACAATGAGCAGTTCTTC. V is TRBV18 and J is TRBJ2-1, with a weak D call TRBD2 (6 bases). The germline V and J ends were trimmed by 1 base and 5 bases, with 12 bases remaining between them. Germline CDR1 and CDR2: KGHSH and LQKENI. This CDR3 contains 15 residues.